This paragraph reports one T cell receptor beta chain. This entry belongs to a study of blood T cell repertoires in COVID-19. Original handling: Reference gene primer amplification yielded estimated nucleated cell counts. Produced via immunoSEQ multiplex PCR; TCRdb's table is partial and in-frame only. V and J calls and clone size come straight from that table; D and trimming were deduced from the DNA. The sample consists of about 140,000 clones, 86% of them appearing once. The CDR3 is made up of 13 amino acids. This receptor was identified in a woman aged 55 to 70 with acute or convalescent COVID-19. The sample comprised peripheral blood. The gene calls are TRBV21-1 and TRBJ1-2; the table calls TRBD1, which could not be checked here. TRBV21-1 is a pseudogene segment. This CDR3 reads CASSRSEGAGYTF. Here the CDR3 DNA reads TGTGCCAGCAGCAGATCAGAGGGGGCTGGCTACACCTTC.